This T cell receptor beta chain came from a study of regulatory T cells in long-lasting Graves disease. Study-level findings and limits: Whereas 966 public clonotypes were shared by new patients, persistent patients shared more, at 2,741. Small sample size may have lowered accuracy. Those with persistent Graves' had less TCR diversity than newly diagnosed patients. Preferential use of TRBV28, TRBJ1-2 and TRBJ2-5 was seen in persistent disease.

Time point: persistent/refractory GD, antithyroid drugs over 5 years with positive TRAb. The authors made the TCR library using RNA they extracted from PBMCs. According to the study, TCR beta libraries were built with iRepertoire HTBI primers and CDR3-region Arm-PCR. A single record per CDR3 protein comes from TCRdb applying MiXCR to the multiplex PCR reads. The sample contains more than 650,000 distinct CDR3 sequences, about 32% of which appear only once. This clonotype was detected many times. Its target is unknown. Germline CDR1 MDHEN, CDR2 SYDVKM. The germline V and J ends were trimmed by 7 bases and 4 bases, with 13 bases remaining between them. The length of the CDR3 is 13 residues.

The TCR originated in a female donor with Graves disease. The starting material was peripheral blood mononuclear cells (PBMCs), obtained when the disease was refractory, from a patient treated with antithyroid drugs. The chain employs TRBV28 and TRBJ1-1; unclear D gene. The CDR3 sequence: CASTPTPRTEAFF. The CDR3, as DNA: TGTGCCAGCACCCCTACCCCCCGCACTGAAGCTTTCTTT. Together with reference TRBV28 and TRBJ1-1, the CDR3 gives the full variable domain: DVKVTQSSRYLVKRTGEKVFLECVQDMDHENMFWYRQDPGLGLRLIYFSYDVKMKEKGDIPEGYSVSREKKERFSLILESASTNQTSMYLCASTPTPRTEAFFGQGTRLTVV.